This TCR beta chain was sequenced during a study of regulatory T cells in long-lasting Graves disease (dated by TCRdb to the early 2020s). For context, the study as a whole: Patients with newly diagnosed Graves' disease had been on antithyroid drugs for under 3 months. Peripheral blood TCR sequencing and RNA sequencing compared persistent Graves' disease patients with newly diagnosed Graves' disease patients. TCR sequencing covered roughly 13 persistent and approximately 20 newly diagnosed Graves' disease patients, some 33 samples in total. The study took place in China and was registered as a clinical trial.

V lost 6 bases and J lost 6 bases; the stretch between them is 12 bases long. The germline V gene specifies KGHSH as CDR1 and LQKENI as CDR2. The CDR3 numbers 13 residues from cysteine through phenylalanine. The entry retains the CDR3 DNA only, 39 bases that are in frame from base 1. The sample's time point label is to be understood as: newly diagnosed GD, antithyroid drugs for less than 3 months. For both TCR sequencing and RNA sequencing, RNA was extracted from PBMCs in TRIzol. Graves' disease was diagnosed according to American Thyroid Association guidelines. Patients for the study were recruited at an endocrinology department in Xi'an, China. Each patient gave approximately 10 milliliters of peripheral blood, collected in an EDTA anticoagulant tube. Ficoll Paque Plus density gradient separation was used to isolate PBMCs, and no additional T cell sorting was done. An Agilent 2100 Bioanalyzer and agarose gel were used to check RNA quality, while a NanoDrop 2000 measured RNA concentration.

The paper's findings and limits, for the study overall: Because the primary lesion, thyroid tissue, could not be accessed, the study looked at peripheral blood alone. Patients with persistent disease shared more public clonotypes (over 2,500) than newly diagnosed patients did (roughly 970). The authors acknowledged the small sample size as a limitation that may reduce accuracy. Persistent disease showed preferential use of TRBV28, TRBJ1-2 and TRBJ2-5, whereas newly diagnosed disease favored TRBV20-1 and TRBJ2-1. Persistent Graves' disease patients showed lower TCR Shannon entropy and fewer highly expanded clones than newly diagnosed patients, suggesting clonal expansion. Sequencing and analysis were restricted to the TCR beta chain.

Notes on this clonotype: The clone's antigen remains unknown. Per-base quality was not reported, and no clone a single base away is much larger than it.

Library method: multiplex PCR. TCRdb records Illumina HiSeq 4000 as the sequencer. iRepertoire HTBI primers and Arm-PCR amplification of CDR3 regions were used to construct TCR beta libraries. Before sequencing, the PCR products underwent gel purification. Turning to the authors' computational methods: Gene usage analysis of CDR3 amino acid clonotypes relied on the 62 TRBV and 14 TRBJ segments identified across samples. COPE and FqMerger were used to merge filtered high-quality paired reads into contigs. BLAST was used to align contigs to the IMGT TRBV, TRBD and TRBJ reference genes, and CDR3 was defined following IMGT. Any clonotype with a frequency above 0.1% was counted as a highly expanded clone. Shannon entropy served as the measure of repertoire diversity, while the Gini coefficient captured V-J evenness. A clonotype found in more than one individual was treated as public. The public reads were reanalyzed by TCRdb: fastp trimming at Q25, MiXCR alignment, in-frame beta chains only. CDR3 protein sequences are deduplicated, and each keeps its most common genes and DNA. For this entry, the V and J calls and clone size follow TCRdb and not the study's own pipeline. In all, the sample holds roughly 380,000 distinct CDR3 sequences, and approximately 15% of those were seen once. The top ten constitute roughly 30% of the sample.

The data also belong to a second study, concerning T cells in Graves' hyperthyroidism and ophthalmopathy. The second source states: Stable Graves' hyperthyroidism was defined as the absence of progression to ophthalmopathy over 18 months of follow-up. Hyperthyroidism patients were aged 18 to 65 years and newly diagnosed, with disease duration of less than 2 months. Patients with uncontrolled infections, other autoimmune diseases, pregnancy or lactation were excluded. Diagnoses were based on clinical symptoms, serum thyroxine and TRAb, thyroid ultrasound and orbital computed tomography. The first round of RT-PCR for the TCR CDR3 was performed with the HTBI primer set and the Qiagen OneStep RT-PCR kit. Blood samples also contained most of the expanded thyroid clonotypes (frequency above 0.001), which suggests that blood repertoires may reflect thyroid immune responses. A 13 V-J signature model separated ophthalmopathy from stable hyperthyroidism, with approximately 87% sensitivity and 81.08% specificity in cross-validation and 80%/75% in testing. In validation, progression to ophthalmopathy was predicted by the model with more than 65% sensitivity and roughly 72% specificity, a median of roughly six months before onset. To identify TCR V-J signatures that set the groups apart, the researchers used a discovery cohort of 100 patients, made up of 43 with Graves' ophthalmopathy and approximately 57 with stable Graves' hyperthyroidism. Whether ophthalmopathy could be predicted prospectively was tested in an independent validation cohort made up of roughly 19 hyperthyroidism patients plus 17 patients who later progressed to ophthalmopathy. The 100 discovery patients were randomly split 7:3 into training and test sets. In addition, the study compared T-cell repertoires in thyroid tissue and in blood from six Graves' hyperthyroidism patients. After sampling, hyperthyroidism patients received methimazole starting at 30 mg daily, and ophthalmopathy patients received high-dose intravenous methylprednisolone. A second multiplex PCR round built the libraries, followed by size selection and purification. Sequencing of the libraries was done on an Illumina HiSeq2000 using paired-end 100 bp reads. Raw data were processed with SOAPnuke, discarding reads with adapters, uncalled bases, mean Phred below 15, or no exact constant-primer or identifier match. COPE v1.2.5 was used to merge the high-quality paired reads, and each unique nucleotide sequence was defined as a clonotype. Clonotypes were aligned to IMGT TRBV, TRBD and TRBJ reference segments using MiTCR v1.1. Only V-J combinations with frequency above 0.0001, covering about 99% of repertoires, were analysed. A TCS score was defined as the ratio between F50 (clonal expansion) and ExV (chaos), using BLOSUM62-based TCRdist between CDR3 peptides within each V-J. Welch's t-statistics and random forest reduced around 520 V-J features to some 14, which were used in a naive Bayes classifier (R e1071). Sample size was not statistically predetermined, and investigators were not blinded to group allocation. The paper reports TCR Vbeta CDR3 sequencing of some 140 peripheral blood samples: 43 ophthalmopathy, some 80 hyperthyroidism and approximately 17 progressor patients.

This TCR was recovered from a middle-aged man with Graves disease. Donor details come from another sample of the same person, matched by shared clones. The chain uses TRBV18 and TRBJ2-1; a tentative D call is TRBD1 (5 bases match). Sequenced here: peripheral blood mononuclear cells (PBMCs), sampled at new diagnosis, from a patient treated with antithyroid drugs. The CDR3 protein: CASSSRVFNEQFF. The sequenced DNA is TGTGCCAGCTCGTCCAGGGTCTTCAATGAGCAGTTCTTC.